This record covers a single T cell receptor (beta chain). The data are from a study of T cell changes during pregnancy in multiple sclerosis. The CDR3 runs to 15 residues. Germline lookup yields CDR1 LGHNA and CDR2 YNFKEQ. The V segment lost 1 base and the J segment 0 bases; nucleotides outside the gene matches: 3. Profiled with immunoSEQ multiplex PCR; TCRdb holds only in-frame clones, not every one. The table shows approximately 65,000 clones, with 92% occurring only once. The sample in question was CD8+ T cells from peripheral blood mononuclear cells, obtained in the third trimester of pregnancy. This sequence was found in a female donor in good health, enrolled as a control in a pregnancy study. The chain employs TRBV4-2 and TRBJ2-7, with 7 bases identical to TRBD2. CDR3 sequence reads: CASSQAERGSYEQYF. CDR3 coding DNA: TGTGCCAGCAGCCAAGCGGAGCGGGGCTCCTACGAGCAGTACTTC.